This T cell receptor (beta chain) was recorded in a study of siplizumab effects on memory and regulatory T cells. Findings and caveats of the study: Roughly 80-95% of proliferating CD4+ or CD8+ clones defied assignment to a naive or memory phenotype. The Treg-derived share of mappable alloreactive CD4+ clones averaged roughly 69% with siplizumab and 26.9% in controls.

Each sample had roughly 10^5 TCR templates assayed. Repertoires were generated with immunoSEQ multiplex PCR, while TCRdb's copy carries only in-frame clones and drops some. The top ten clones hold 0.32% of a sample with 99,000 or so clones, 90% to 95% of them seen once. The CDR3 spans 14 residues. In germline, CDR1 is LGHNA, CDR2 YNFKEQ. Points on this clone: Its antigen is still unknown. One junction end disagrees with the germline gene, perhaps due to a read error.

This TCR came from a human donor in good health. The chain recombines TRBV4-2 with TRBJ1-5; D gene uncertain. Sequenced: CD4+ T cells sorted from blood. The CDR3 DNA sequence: TGTGCCAGCACCGAAGGGAAGGGCAACCAGCCCCAGCATTTT. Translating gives CASTEGKGNQPQHF.